These 6 T cell receptor beta chains originate from one sample sequenced in a study of spatial heterogeneity in lung cancer. Time point reported: sample taken at primary tumor resection. Whole RNA, isolated from tumor, nontumor lung or frozen PBMC, was sequenced without prior sorting. TCRdb itself ran the 5' RACE reads through MiXCR, one entry per CDR3 protein. The data hold 95,000 or so distinct CDR3 sequences, with roughly 10% observed a single time. Sequences were derived from PBMCs, sampled at surgery. Source of these receptors: a male donor with early-stage non-small cell lung cancer.

This clonotype was picked up a small number of times. CDR3 DNA sequence: TGCAGCGGAGATGGAGTAGGGGCTAATGAAAAACTGTTTTTT. It is translated as CSGDGVGANEKLFF. V gene TRBV29-1 combines with J gene TRBJ1-4; D possibly corresponds to TRBD1 (5 bases). Germline V gene data show CDR1 as SQVTM and CDR2 as ANQGSEA. Trimming removed 7 bases from V and 3 bases from J, with 15 bases in between. The CDR3 has 14 amino acids.

This clonotype was detected ten times or more. The V call is TRBV11-1, the J call TRBJ2-1, with D hard to call. The CDR3 contains 14 residues. The V gene lost 7 bases and the J gene lost 0 bases, with 10 bases spanning the gap. Germline assignment: CDR1 SGHAT and CDR2 FQDESV (reference sequence). The CDR3 DNA reads as TGTGCCAGCACGCAGGTCCACTCCTACAATGAGCAGTTCTTC. As protein: CASTQVHSYNEQFF.

There are many counts of this clonotype. The J gene is TRBJ2-7, the V gene TRBV12-3 or TRBV12-4; 7 nucleotides agree with TRBD2. With V trimmed by 2 bases and J by 3 bases, 4 bases remained unmatched. The CDR3 spans 14 residues. The CDR3 sequence: CASSLSGGGYEQYF. Here the CDR3 DNA reads TGTGCCAGCAGTTTATCCGGCGGGGGCTACGAGCAGTACTTC.

The table lists this clonotype with a few counts. The chain is built from TRBV20-1 and TRBJ2-1; TRBD1 aligns across 7 bases. The trim removed 0 bases at V and 7 bases at J, leaving 15 bases unmatched. The CDR3 totals 17 residues. The germline V gene has CDR1 DFQATT and CDR2 SNEGSKA (reference sequence). In nucleotides, the CDR3 is TGCAGTGCTAGAGACCTAATGACAGGGCGGAAAAAAAATGAGCAGTTCTTC. Protein: CSARDLMTGRKKNEQFF.

This clonotype occurred a few times. The chain joins TRBV12-2 to TRBJ2-7; the listed D gene, TRBD1, was not tested against the DNA. TRBV12-2 is listed as a pseudogene. This CDR3 spans 17 amino acids. CDR3 nucleotides: TGTGCAAGTCGCTTAGACGTACAGGGGCTTAGCTCCTACGAGCAGTACTTC. It specifies CASRLDVQGLSSYEQYF.

This clonotype has more than one count but fewer than ten. In nucleotides, the CDR3 is TGTGCCTGGAACAGGGGAAGCTATGGCTACACCTTC. This sequence encodes CAWNRGSYGYTF. The rearrangement uses TRBV30 and TRBJ1-2; TRBD1 matches at 7 bases. Unmatched junction bases numbered 3, after V lost 4 bases and J lost 4 bases. CDR1 and CDR2 from the germline V gene are GTSNPN and SVGIG (reference sequence). The CDR3 consists of 12 residues.